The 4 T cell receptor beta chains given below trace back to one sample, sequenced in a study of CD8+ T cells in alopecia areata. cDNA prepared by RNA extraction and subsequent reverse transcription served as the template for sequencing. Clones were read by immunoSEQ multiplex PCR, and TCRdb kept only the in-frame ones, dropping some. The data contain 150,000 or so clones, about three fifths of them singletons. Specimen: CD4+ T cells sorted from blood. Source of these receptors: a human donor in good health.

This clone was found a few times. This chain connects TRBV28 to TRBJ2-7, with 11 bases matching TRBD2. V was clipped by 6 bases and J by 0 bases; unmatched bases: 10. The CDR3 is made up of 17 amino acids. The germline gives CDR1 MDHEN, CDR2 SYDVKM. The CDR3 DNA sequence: TGTGCCAGCAGAGAGACTACTAGCGGGAGCCGCTCCTACGAGCAGTACTTC. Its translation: CASRETTSGSRSYEQYF.

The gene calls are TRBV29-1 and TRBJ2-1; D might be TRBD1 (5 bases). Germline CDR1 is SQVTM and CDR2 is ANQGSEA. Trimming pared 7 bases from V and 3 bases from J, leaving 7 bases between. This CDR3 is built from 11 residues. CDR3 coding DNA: TGCAGCGCAGACAGCTACAATGAGCAGTTCTTC. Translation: CSADSYNEQFF.

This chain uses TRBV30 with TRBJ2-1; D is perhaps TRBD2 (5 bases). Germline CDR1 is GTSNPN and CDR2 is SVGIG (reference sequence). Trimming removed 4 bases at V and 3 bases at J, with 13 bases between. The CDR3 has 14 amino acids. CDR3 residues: CAWNRESLYNEQFF. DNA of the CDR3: TGTGCCTGGAATCGGGAATCGCTCTACAATGAGCAGTTCTTC.

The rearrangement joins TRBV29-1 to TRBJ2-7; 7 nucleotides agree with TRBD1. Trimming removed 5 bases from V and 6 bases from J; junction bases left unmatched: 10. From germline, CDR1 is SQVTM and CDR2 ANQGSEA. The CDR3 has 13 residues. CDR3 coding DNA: TGCAGCGTTAAAGCCCAGGGGGTGGTCGAGCAGTACTTC. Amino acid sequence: CSVKAQGVVEQYF.